What follows are 21 T cell receptor beta chains derived from one specimen sequenced in a study of blood T cell repertoires in COVID-19. Assay used: immunoSEQ multiplex PCR; TCRdb lists only in-frame clones, some missing. Among over 45,000 clones, around 80% were seen once, and the ten largest hold approximately 54%. Input material: peripheral blood. All receptors derive from a man aged 65 to 85 with acute or convalescent COVID-19.

The chain combines TRBV5-4 with TRBJ2-2, with 13 positions matching TRBD2. Unmatched junction bases numbered 4, after V lost 3 bases and J lost 2 bases. Germline V lookup: CDR1 SGHNT, CDR2 YYREEE (reference sequence). This CDR3 comprises 17 residues. The CDR3 nucleotides read TGTGCCAGCAGCTCCGGACTAGCGGGGGAAAACACCGGGGAGCTGTTTTTT. Its protein is CASSSGLAGENTGELFF.

In its sample, this clone was seen once. V gene TRBV25-1 combines with J gene TRBJ2-5, with a tentative D call TRBD1 (5 bases). The CDR3 runs 16 residues. Trimming cost V 1 base and J 2 bases, with 14 bases left between them. Germline assignment: CDR1 MGHDK and CDR2 SYGVNS. CDR3 coding DNA: TGTGCCAGCAGTGAATTGAGACAGAAACAACAAGAGACCCAGTACTTC. This translates into CASSELRQKQQETQYF. Together with reference TRBV25-1 and TRBJ2-5, the CDR3 gives the full variable domain: EADIYQTPRYLVIGTGKKITLECSQTMGHDKMYWYQQDPGMELHLIHYSYGVNSTEKGDLSSESTVSRIRTEHFPLTLESARPSHTSQYLCASSELRQKQQETQYFGPGTRLLVL.

This chain links TRBV10-3 with TRBJ2-1, with TRBD2 matching 8 bases. Germline V gives CDR1 ENHRY, CDR2 SYGVKD. V was pared by 8 bases and J by 0 bases, with 9 bases of the junction left unmatched. The CDR3 spans 16 residues. The CDR3 spells CAIGGDGTSSYNEQFF. The CDR3 DNA reads as TGTGCCATCGGGGGGGATGGGACTAGCTCCTACAATGAGCAGTTCTTC.

The V call is TRBV5-5, the J call TRBJ2-5; 10 nucleotides match TRBD2. Germline assignment: CDR1 SGHKS and CDR2 YYEKEE (reference sequence). With 0 bases clipped from V and 2 bases from J, the junction kept 4 bases outside the gene matches. The CDR3 sequence is 16 residues long. The CDR3 protein is CASSLELAGNQETQYF. The CDR3 coding sequence is TGTGCCAGCAGCTTGGAACTAGCGGGGAATCAAGAGACCCAGTACTTC.

The V and J genes are TRBV9 and TRBJ1-6; a possible D gene is TRBD1 (5 bases). This CDR3 comprises 14 residues. CDR1 is SGDLS and CDR2 is YYNGEE in the germline V gene. Trimming removed 2 bases at V and 9 bases at J, with 12 bases between. CDR3 protein: CASSVRERGSPLHF. The CDR3 region has the DNA TGTGCCAGCAGCGTCAGGGAAAGAGGTTCACCCCTCCACTTT.

The J gene is TRBJ2-2, the V gene TRBV9; maybe TRBD1 (5 bases). Per the germline V gene, CDR1 is SGDLS and CDR2 is YYNGEE. The CDR3 consists of 16 residues. Between the trimmed V and J ends, which lost 2 bases and 5 bases, there was a span of 16 bases. The CDR3 DNA follows: TGTGCCAGCAGCGTCCAGGGAATCGTGGGAACCGGGGAGCTGTTTTTT. It yields the protein CASSVQGIVGTGELFF.

V usage is TRBV27 and J usage is TRBJ2-3, with D perhaps matching TRBD2 (5 bases). The CDR3 is 16 amino acids. Trimming shortened V by 3 bases and J by 3 bases, and 16 bases separated the two germline ends. CDR1 and CDR2 (germline): MNHEY, SMNVEV (reference sequence). The CDR3 here is CASSFQRPSGTDTQYF. The DNA for the CDR3 is TGTGCCAGCAGTTTCCAGAGACCTTCGGGAACAGATACGCAGTATTTT.

The chain has TRBV18 and TRBJ2-7; 9 bases line up with TRBD1. Germline CDR1 and CDR2: KGHSH and LQKENI. V was pared by 1 base and J by 4 bases, with 11 bases of the junction left unmatched. This CDR3 comprises 17 residues. DNA for the CDR3: TGTGCCAGCTCACCACGCTACCCCGGACAGGGGCGTTACGAGCAGTACTTC. Encoded protein: CASSPRYPGQGRYEQYF.

The V gene is TRBV21-1, the J gene TRBJ2-7; TRBD2, the D gene given by the table, was not confirmed from the DNA. TRBV21-1 is tagged as a pseudogene. This CDR3 contains 17 residues. The CDR3 loop reads CASSPERLWEEGYEQYF. CDR3 in DNA: TGTGCCAGCAGTCCTGAAAGGTTGTGGGAGGAGGGCTACGAGCAGTACTTC.

V and J are TRBV7-9 and TRBJ1-2; possibly TRBD1 for D (5 bases). Germline V lookup: CDR1 SEHNR, CDR2 FQNEAQ (reference sequence). This CDR3 spans 13 amino acids. The germline V and J ends were trimmed by 4 bases and 6 bases, with 12 bases remaining between them. This CDR3 is CASSWGGIHGYTF. Here the CDR3 DNA reads TGTGCCAGCAGCTGGGGGGGAATACATGGCTACACCTTC.

The chain carries TRBV3-1 (or the pseudogene TRBV3-2) and TRBJ1-1, with D perhaps TRBD1 (5 bases). V was clipped by 9 bases and J by 0 bases, with 14 bases between them. The CDR3 contains 14 residues. The germline CDR1 and CDR2 sequences are LGHDT and YNNKEL (reference sequence). The CDR3 loop is CASLGRGMNTEAFF. The DNA for the CDR3 is TGTGCCAGTTTGGGGCGGGGCATGAACACTGAAGCTTTCTTT.

This clone appeared once. The chain links TRBV6-2 or TRBV6-3 to TRBJ2-7; TRBD1 matches at 9 bases. In germline, CDR1 is MNHEY, CDR2 SVGEGT. V gave up 2 bases and J gave up 2 bases; unmatched junction bases: 7. The CDR3 is 16 amino acids. In DNA form, the CDR3 reads TGTGCCAGCAGTTACCTCTTGACAGGGGGTACCTACGAGCAGTACTTC. Its translation: CASSYLLTGGTYEQYF.

The chain couples TRBV15 to TRBJ2-7; 7 positions agree with TRBD1. Per germline, CDR1 LNHNV and CDR2 YYDKDF (reference sequence). CDR3 length: 13 amino acids. The junction had 5 bases not matched to a gene; V was cut back by 5 bases and J by 4 bases. In nucleotides, the CDR3 is TGTGCCACCAGCCTAAACAGGGGATACGAGCAGTACTTC. Its protein product is CATSLNRGYEQYF.

Only one count was recorded for this clone. This rearrangement joins TRBV7-2 to TRBJ1-3, with 8 positions matching TRBD1. The length of the CDR3 is 13 residues. Per the germline V gene, CDR1 is SGHTA and CDR2 is FQGNSA. Germline trimming cut 6 bases from V and 9 bases from J; bases unmatched to any gene: 7. DNA of the CDR3: TGTGCCAGCAGACTCAGGGGGCTCGGCACCATATATTTT. It yields the protein CASRLRGLGTIYF.

The chain has TRBV14 and TRBJ2-2, with 10 bases identical to TRBD2. V shed 2 bases and J 1 base; nucleotides not matched to a gene: 10. From germline, CDR1 is SGHDN and CDR2 FVKESK. The CDR3 covers 19 residues. CDR3 sequence: CASSQRVISGRGNTGELFF. The CDR3 DNA is TGTGCCAGCAGCCAAAGGGTGATCAGCGGGAGGGGGAACACCGGGGAGCTGTTTTTT.

The rearrangement joins TRBV24-1 to TRBJ1-6; TRBD1 matches at 7 bases. Looked up from germline, CDR1 is KGHDR and CDR2 is SFDVKD. V was clipped by 5 bases and J by 10 bases; unmatched bases: 16. The CDR3 sequence is 17 residues long. CDR3: CATSGPGQDKGDSPLHF. The CDR3 DNA reads as TGTGCCACCAGTGGTCCCGGACAGGACAAAGGGGACTCACCCCTCCACTTT.

The chain couples TRBV28 to TRBJ1-1; TRBD1 aligns across 7 bases. The CDR3 is 12 residues long. The germline CDR1 and CDR2 sequences are MDHEN and SYDVKM. V lost 6 bases and J lost 9; bases outside the gene matches: 7. The CDR3 sequence: CASRSTGSKAFF. CDR3 nucleotides: TGTGCCAGCAGATCGACAGGGTCTAAAGCTTTCTTT.

The V call is TRBV10-2, the J call TRBJ2-1, with 7 bases matching TRBD1. The CDR3 loop spans 15 amino acids. With V trimmed by 7 bases and J by 1 base, 7 bases remained unmatched. Germline-derived CDR1 and CDR2 are WSHSY and SAAADI. CDR3 sequence (DNA): TGCGCCAGCAAGGAGAGGGGACAGTCCTACAATGAGCAGTTCTTC. Its protein product is CASKERGQSYNEQFF.

This rearrangement joins TRBV3-1 (or the pseudogene TRBV3-2) to TRBJ2-7; D is undetermined. From germline, CDR1 is LGHDT and CDR2 YNNKEL (reference sequence). Trimming took off 4 bases at V and 1 base at J, with 11 bases between the two ends. CDR3 length equals 14 residues. CDR3 sequence reads: CASSRAPMSYEQYF. The CDR3 DNA reads as TGTGCCAGCAGCCGCGCCCCTATGTCCTACGAGCAGTACTTC.

The chain carries TRBV19 and TRBJ2-7; weak D call: TRBD2 (6 bases). Germline V gives CDR1 LNHDA, CDR2 SQIVND (reference sequence). Trimming removed 3 bases at V and 4 bases at J, with 10 bases between. The CDR3 runs to 13 residues. The CDR3: CASSIGGQYEQYF. The DNA for the CDR3 is TGTGCCAGTAGTATTGGAGGGCAGTACGAGCAGTACTTC.

The chain is built from TRBV11-2 and TRBJ2-2, with 8 positions matching TRBD2. The V gene end was trimmed by 1 base and the J gene end by 7 bases; junction bases not matched to a gene: 2. The CDR3 is 14 amino acids. CDR1 is SGHAT and CDR2 is FQNNGV in the germline V gene. CDR3 amino acids: CASSLAGGDGELFF. In nucleotides, the CDR3 is TGTGCCAGCAGCTTAGCGGGGGGGGACGGGGAGCTGTTTTTT.